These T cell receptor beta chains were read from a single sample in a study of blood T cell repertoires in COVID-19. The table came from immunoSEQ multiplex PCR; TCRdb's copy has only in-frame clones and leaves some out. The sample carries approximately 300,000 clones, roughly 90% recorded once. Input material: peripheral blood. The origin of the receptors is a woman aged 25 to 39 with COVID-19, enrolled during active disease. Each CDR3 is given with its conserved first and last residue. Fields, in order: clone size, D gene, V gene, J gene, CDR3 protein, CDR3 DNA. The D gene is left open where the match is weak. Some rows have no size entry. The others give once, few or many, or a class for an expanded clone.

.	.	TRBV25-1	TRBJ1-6	CASSALDSFNSPLHF	TGTGCCAGCAGTGCGTTGGACAGCTTTAATTCACCCCTCCACTTT
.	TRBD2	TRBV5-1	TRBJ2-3	CASSLYRTSGVTDTQYF	TGCGCCAGCAGCTTGTATCGGACTAGCGGGGTCACAGATACGCAGTATTTT
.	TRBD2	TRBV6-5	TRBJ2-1	CASSYLASGRKGEQFF	TGTGCCAGCAGTTACTTGGCTAGCGGGAGGAAGGGTGAGCAGTTCTTC
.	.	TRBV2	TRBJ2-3	CASSQTNRVGDTQYF	TGTGCCAGCAGTCAGACGAACAGGGTGGGAGATACGCAGTATTTT
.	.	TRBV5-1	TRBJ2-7	CASSLGGEQYF	TGCGCCAGCAGCTTAGGGGGCGAGCAGTACTTC
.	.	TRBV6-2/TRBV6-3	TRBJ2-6	CASSYGHSGANVLTF	TGTGCCAGCAGTTACGGACACTCTGGGGCCAACGTCCTGACTTTC
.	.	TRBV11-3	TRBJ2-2	CASSPGTAWGGELFF	TGTGCCAGCAGCCCTGGGACTGCCTGGGGCGGGGAGCTGTTTTTT
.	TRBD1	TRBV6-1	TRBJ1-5	CASSKTGTGNQPQHF	TGTGCCAGCAGTAAGACAGGGACAGGCAATCAGCCCCAGCATTTT
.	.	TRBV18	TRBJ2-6	CASSSRVGANVLTF	TGTGCCAGCTCATCCCGGGTGGGGGCCAACGTCCTGACTTTC
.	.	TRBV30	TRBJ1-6	CAWATGYNSPLHF	TGTGCCTGGGCCACCGGCTATAATTCACCCCTCCACTTT
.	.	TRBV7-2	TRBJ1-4	CASSLGGTMNEKLFF	TGTGCCAGCAGCTTGGGAGGGACGATGAATGAAAAACTGTTTTTT
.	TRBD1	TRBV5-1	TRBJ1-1	CASSPTGTGVSEAFF	TGCGCCAGCAGTCCAACCGGGACAGGGGTATCTGAAGCTTTCTTT
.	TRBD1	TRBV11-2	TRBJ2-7	CASSQDRVSYEQYF	TGTGCCAGCAGTCAAGACAGGGTCTCCTACGAGCAGTACTTC
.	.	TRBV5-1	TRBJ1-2	CASSLDVGEWYGYTF	TGCGCCAGCAGCTTGGATGTCGGGGAGTGGTATGGCTACACCTTC
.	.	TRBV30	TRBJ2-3	CAWSARDTGTDTQYF	TGTGCCTGGAGTGCCCGGGACACTGGCACAGATACGCAGTATTTT
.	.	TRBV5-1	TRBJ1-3	CASSPGQPGNTIYF	TGCGCCAGCAGTCCAGGACAGCCTGGAAACACCATATATTTT
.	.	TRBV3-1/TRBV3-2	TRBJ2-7	CASSQGAGRSYEQYF	TGTGCCAGCAGCCAAGGGGCAGGCCGCTCCTACGAGCAGTACTTC
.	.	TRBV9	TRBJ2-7	CASSAGTGTYEQYF	TGTGCCAGCAGCGCCGGGACTGGGACCTACGAGCAGTACTTC
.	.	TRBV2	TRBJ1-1	CASRQGDEAFF	TGTGCCAGCAGACAGGGCGATGAAGCTTTCTTT
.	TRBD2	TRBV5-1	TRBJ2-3	CASSTTGASGKADTQYF	TGCGCCAGCAGCACGACGGGGGCTAGCGGGAAAGCAGATACGCAGTATTTT
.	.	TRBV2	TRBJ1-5	CASSAGGANQPQHF	TGTGCCAGCAGTGCTGGGGGGGCGAATCAGCCCCAGCATTTT
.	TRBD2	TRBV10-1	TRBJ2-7	CASSDTGGAYEQYF	TGCGCCAGCAGTGATACGGGGGGGGCCTACGAGCAGTACTTC
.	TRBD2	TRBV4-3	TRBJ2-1	CASSGGTSAYNEQFF	TGCGCCAGCAGCGGAGGGACTAGTGCCTACAATGAGCAGTTCTTC
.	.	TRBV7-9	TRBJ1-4	CASSSRRGAYEKLFF	TGTGCCAGCAGCTCCCGGCGGGGAGCCTATGAAAAACTGTTTTTT
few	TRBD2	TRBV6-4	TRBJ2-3	CASSNTATSGNPDTQYF	TGTGCCAGCAGTAACACCGCGACTAGCGGGAACCCAGATACGCAGTATTTT
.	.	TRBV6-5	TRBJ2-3	CASSYSFAADTQYF	TGTGCCAGCAGTTACTCGTTTGCGGCAGATACGCAGTATTTT
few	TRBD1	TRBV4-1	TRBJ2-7	CASSSTTGYEQYF	TGCGCCAGCAGCTCTACGACAGGGTACGAGCAGTACTTC
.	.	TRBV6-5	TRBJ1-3	CASTYLSTGSGNTIYF	TGTGCCAGCACTTACCTCTCGACAGGATCTGGAAACACCATATATTTT
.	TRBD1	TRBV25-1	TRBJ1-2	CASSEAGTGNYGYTF	TGTGCCAGCAGTGAGGCCGGGACAGGGAACTATGGCTACACCTTC
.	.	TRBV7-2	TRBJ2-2	CASSLGPPQAKGELFF	TGTGCCAGCAGCTTAGGCCCCCCCCAGGCGAAGGGGGAGCTGTTTTTT
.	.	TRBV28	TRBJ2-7	CASPPGLLYEQYF	TGTGCCAGCCCCCCAGGGCTATTATACGAGCAGTACTTC
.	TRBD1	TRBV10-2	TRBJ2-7	CASIQDRDSYEQYF	TGCGCCAGCATCCAGGACAGGGATTCCTACGAGCAGTACTTC
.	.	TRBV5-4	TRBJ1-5	CASSQGQGMPQHF	TGTGCCAGCAGCCAGGGACAAGGGATGCCCCAGCATTTT
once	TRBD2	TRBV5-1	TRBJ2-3	CASSLGLAVNTDTQYF	TGCGCCAGCAGCTTAGGACTAGCGGTAAACACAGATACGCAGTATTTT
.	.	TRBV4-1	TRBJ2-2	CASSGRGPRTGELFF	TGCGCCAGCAGCGGTCGAGGGCCACGCACCGGGGAGCTGTTTTTT
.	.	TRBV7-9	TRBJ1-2	CASSSNRAAGGYTF	TGTGCCAGCAGCTCCAACAGGGCTGCCGGGGGCTACACCTTC
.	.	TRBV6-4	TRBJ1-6	CASSDRQTVHSPLHF	TGTGCCAGCAGTGATCGACAGACGGTACATTCACCCCTCCACTTT
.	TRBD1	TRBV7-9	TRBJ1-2	CASSLSADRDHGYTF	TGTGCCAGCAGCTTAAGTGCGGACAGGGACCATGGCTACACCTTC
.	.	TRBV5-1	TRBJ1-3	CASRQAEGNTIYF	TGCGCCAGCAGACAGGCGGAGGGAAACACCATATATTTT
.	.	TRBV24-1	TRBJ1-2	CAASPGGNYGYTF	TGTGCCGCAAGCCCCGGGGGGAACTATGGCTACACCTTC
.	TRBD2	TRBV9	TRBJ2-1	CASSDGLAGQRWNEQFF	TGTGCCAGCAGCGACGGACTAGCGGGCCAGCGTTGGAATGAGCAGTTCTTC
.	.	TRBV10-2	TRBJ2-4	CASTGAKNIQYF	TGCGCCAGCACAGGAGCCAAAAACATTCAGTACTTC
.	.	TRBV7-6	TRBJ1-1	CASSLNGNTEAFF	TGTGCCAGCAGCTTAAACGGGAACACTGAAGCTTTCTTT
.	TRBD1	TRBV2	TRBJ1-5	CASSLDRAVFRPQHF	TGTGCCAGCAGTTTGGACAGGGCGGTTTTTCGGCCCCAGCATTTT
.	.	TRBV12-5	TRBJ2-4	CASNLGIAQNIQYF	TGTGCTAGTAACCTCGGGATAGCCCAAAACATTCAGTACTTC
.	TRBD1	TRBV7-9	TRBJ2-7	CASSFEGAGGHEQYF	TGTGCCAGCAGCTTCGAAGGGGCAGGGGGCCACGAGCAGTACTTC
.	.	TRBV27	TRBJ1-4	CASRRHTGLPEKLFF	TGTGCCAGCAGGCGACACACAGGCCTCCCTGAAAAACTGTTTTTT
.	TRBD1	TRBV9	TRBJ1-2	CASSSDRVYGYTF	TGTGCCAGCAGCTCCGACAGGGTCTATGGCTACACCTTC
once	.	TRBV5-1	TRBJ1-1	CASRSRGAGTEAFF	TGCGCCAGCCGTTCGCGGGGGGCTGGGACTGAAGCTTTCTTT
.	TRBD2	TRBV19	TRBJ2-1	CASSIGGSGRNEQFF	TGTGCCAGTAGTATAGGGGGTAGCGGGAGAAATGAGCAGTTCTTC
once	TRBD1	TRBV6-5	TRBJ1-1	CASSRTGNTEAFF	TGTGCCAGCAGTCGGACAGGGAACACTGAAGCTTTCTTT
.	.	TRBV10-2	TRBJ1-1	CASSERGRVNTEAFF	TGCGCCAGCAGTGAGAGGGGAAGGGTGAACACTGAAGCTTTCTTT
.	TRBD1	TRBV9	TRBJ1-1	CASSARTGPRTEAFF	TGTGCCAGCAGCGCCAGGACAGGGCCCCGGACTGAAGCTTTCTTT
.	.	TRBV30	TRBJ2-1	CAWSEGLSGSEQFF	TGTGCCTGGAGTGAGGGACTGAGTGGAAGTGAGCAGTTCTTC
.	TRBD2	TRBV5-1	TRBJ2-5	CASSRTSGEYQETQYF	TGCGCCAGCAGTCGGACTAGCGGAGAGTACCAAGAGACCCAGTACTTC
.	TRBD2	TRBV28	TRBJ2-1	CASSFSGIYEQFF	TGTGCCAGCAGTTTTAGCGGGATCTATGAGCAGTTCTTC
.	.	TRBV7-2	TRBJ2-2	CASSLALIDTGELFF	TGTGCCAGCAGCTTAGCTTTAATAGACACCGGGGAGCTGTTTTTT
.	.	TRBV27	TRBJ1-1	CASHYDRMNTEAFF	TGTGCCAGCCATTACGACAGGATGAACACTGAAGCTTTCTTT
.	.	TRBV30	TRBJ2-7	CAWSVAAGYEQYF	TGTGCCTGGAGTGTAGCCGCTGGCTACGAGCAGTACTTC
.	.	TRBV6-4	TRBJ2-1	CASSGGTSGSDEQFF	TGTGCCAGCAGTGGCGGGACCTCGGGCTCGGATGAGCAGTTCTTC